The entry that follows covers one T cell receptor beta chain sequence. Its antigen is unidentified. One junction end disagrees with the germline gene, perhaps due to a read error. Germline CDR1 SSHAT, CDR2 FNYEAQ (reference sequence). CDR3 length: 15 amino acids. This entry is derived from a study of cytomegalovirus exposure and HLA in healthy donors. Notes on the study in general: The listing of 160 or so TCR beta chains classed them as cytomegalovirus-associated.

PCR employed 60 Vbeta and 13 Jbeta primers. TCRdb's copy holds only in-frame clones and misses some; the assay was immunoSEQ multiplex PCR. The table has 150,000 or so clones, more than 70% seen once. Specimen: PBMCs. The clonotype comes from a woman aged 40 to 50 in good health and CMV-seropositive. J is TRBJ2-5 and V is TRBV7-7; 12 bases are a match to TRBD2. The CDR3 sequence: CASSLAGTSGETQYF. In DNA, the CDR3 is TGTGCTAGCAGCTTGGCCGGGACTAGCGGGGAGACCCAGTACTTC.